One and the same sample provided the 6 T cell receptor beta chains below, sequenced in a study of T cell changes during pregnancy in multiple sclerosis. Sequencing was performed with immunoSEQ multiplex PCR; in TCRdb, only in-frame clones are kept and a portion is missing. Of about 74,000 clones listed, roughly 92% are singletons. Sequences were derived from peripheral blood, sampled after pregnancy. These receptors were taken from a female donor in good health, enrolled as a control in a pregnancy study.

The chain uses TRBV4-3 and TRBJ2-3; 11 bases match TRBD2. The CDR3 is 17 residues long. Germline CDR1 is LGHNA and CDR2 is YSLEER. V was clipped by 1 base and J by 0 bases; unmatched bases: 3. The DNA of the CDR3 is TGCGCCAGCAGCCAAGGACTAGCGGGGACTAGCACAGATACGCAGTATTTT. Translated: CASSQGLAGTSTDTQYF.

The chain links TRBV4-3 to TRBJ2-1, with D possibly being TRBD2 (7 bases). Germline CDR1 is LGHNA and CDR2 is YSLEER. Trimming stripped 4 bases from V and 2 bases from J, with 12 bases between. The CDR3 runs 15 residues. CDR3 protein: CASSLGGLAYNEQFF. The CDR3 nucleotides read TGCGCCAGCAGCCTCGGGGGGCTGGCCTACAATGAGCAGTTCTTC.

The chain carries TRBV6-1 and TRBJ1-5; no clear D gene. Germline loops: CDR1 MNHNS, CDR2 SASEGT. This CDR3 is 14 amino acids long. The germline V and J ends were trimmed by 1 base and 3 bases, with 7 bases remaining between them. CDR3 DNA sequence: TGTGCCAGCAGTGAAGTGGCCGCCAATCAGCCCCAGCATTTT. This codes for CASSEVAANQPQHF.

The chain joins TRBV9 to TRBJ2-2; 9 nucleotides match TRBD2. The CDR3 runs to 15 residues. Looked up from germline, CDR1 is SGDLS and CDR2 is YYNGEE. The V gene end was trimmed by 4 bases and the J gene end by 2 bases; junction bases not matched to a gene: 3. CDR3 in amino acids: CASSQGLANTGELFF. DNA of the CDR3: TGTGCCAGCAGCCAGGGACTAGCTAACACCGGGGAGCTGTTTTTT.

The V gene is TRBV28, the J gene TRBJ2-7, with TRBD1 matching over 7 bases. The CDR3 is made up of 14 amino acids. J was trimmed by 1 base and V by 7 bases; bases with no gene match: 7. Germline V gene data show CDR1 as MDHEN and CDR2 as SYDVKM. The CDR3 bases are TGTGCCAGCAAGGTCCAGGGGGTGTCCTACGAGCAGTACTTC. This translates into CASKVQGVSYEQYF.

This chain joins TRBV18 and TRBJ1-2, with unresolved D. V lost 1 base to trimming and J lost 2 bases, with 8 bases between them. The germline V gene has CDR1 KGHSH and CDR2 LQKENI. The CDR3 has 14 residues. The CDR3 DNA follows: TGTGCCAGCTCACCACAGACTCAAAACTATGGCTACACCTTC. This translates into CASSPQTQNYGYTF.